This T cell receptor (beta chain) was sequenced in a study of T cell repertoires and Cas9 in healthy adults. About the research overall: CD4 and CD8 compartments: SpCas9-reactive T cells profiled for potency, cytotoxicity, lineage.

This clone occurred once. Its antigen is not identified. Study-wide points: SpCas9-reactive regulatory T cells reportedly mitigated SpCas9-reactive effector T cells in vitro.

Sequenced by immunoSEQ multiplex PCR; TCRdb stores in-frame clones only, minus some. The sample lists 13,000 to 15,000 clones, 85% to 90% seen once, with roughly 1.5% in the top ten. The CDR3 covers 13 residues. V lost 5 bases to trimming and J lost 5 bases, with 12 bases between them. CDR1 and CDR2 from the germline V gene are KGHSH and LQKENI. The specimen was Tregs (CD4+, CD25+, CD127-, CD137-, CD154-) from PBMCs; culture status not recorded. This sequence originates from a human donor in good health. This rearrangement joins TRBV18 to TRBJ2-5; D remains ambiguous. CDR3 in amino acids: CASSATWAETQYF. CDR3 nucleotides: TGTGCCAGCTCAGCCACTTGGGCGGAGACCCAGTACTTC.